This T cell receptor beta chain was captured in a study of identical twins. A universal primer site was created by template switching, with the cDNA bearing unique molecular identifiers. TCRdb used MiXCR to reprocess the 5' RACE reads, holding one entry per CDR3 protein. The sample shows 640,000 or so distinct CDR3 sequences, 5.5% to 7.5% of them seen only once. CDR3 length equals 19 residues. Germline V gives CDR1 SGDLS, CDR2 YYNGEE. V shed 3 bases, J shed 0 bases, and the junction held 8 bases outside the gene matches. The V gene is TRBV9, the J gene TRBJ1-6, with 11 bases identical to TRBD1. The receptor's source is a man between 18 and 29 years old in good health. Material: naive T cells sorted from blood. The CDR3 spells CASSGPGTGGSSYNSPLHF. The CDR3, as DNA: TGTGCCAGCAGCGGGCCCGGGACAGGGGGTAGCTCCTATAATTCACCCCTCCACTTT.